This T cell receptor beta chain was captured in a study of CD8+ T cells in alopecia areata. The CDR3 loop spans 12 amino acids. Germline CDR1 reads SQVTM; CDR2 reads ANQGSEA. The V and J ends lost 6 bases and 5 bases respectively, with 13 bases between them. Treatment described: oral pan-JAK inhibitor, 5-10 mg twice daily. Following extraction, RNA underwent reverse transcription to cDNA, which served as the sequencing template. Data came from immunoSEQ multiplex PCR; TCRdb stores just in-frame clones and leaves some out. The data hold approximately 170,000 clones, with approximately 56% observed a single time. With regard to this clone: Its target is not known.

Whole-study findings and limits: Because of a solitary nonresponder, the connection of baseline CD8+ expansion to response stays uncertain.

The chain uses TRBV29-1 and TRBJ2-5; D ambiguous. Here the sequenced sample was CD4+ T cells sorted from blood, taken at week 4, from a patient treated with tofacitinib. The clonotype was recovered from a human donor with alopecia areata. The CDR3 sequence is CSVSMAGETQYF. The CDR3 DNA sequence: TGCAGCGTGTCCATGGCCGGGGAGACCCAGTACTTC.